This is a list of T cell receptor beta chains from one sample in a study of blood T cell repertoires in COVID-19. The data were produced by immunoSEQ multiplex PCR, yet TCRdb's version contains in-frame clones alone and is incomplete. The sample includes 25,000 to 30,000 clones, around 82% of them seen just once. The sequenced sample consisted of peripheral blood. These receptors were collected from a man older than 75 with active or convalescent COVID-19. Both conserved end residues are part of each CDR3. D genes are given only for firm matches.

CDR3 length: 16; V gene: TRBV5-6; D gene: NA; CDR3 protein: CASSRLPGQGAYEQYF
CDR3 length: 15; V gene: TRBV5-1; D gene: NA; CDR3 protein: CASSSAVGRVNEQYF
CDR3 length: 14; V gene: TRBV18; D gene: NA; CDR3 protein: CASSPSAGRETQYF
CDR3 length: 17; V gene: TRBV7-2; D gene: TRBD2; CDR3 protein: CASSLVRLAGGGDTQYF
CDR3 length: 13; V gene: TRBV11-2; D gene: NA; CDR3 protein: CASSLGLVETQYF
CDR3 length: 15; V gene: TRBV5-1; D gene: TRBD1; CDR3 protein: CASSLDRGRVYEQYF
CDR3 length: 15; V gene: TRBV5-1; D gene: NA; CDR3 protein: CASSEDRRASPPQFF
CDR3 length: 13; V gene: TRBV28; D gene: NA; CDR3 protein: CASRGTNQETQYF
CDR3 length: 16; V gene: TRBV6-4; D gene: TRBD2; CDR3 protein: CASSVLGGRNGDTQYF
CDR3 length: 14; V gene: TRBV19; D gene: TRBD2; CDR3 protein: CASSTRGVEETQYF
CDR3 length: 18; V gene: TRBV15; D gene: NA; CDR3 protein: CATSRVVGGPEIAYGYTF
CDR3 length: 15; V gene: TRBV3-1/TRBV3-2; D gene: TRBD2; CDR3 protein: CASNPPGGRGETQYF
CDR3 length: 14; V gene: TRBV28; D gene: TRBD1; CDR3 protein: CASSLGQGNYGYTF
CDR3 length: 15; V gene: TRBV3-1/TRBV3-2; D gene: NA; CDR3 protein: CASSPLPGNTGELFF
CDR3 length: 16; V gene: TRBV7-2; D gene: NA; CDR3 protein: CASSSIGLGGYYGYTF
CDR3 length: 14; V gene: TRBV4-1; D gene: TRBD1; CDR3 protein: CASSQGPQGDEQYF
CDR3 length: 15; V gene: TRBV4-2; D gene: TRBD2; CDR3 protein: CASSPLAGGRDTQYF
CDR3 length: 14; V gene: TRBV19; D gene: NA; CDR3 protein: CASTWGGPGSPLHF
CDR3 length: 14; V gene: TRBV7-9; D gene: TRBD1; CDR3 protein: CASSLVGQGYEQYF
CDR3 length: 14; V gene: TRBV18; D gene: TRBD2; CDR3 protein: CASSTRAGVYEQYF
CDR3 length: 13; V gene: TRBV12-3/TRBV12-4; D gene: NA; CDR3 protein: CASSSRHSYGYTF
CDR3 length: 13; V gene: TRBV25-1; D gene: NA; CDR3 protein: CASRTGASYEQYF
CDR3 length: 14; V gene: TRBV3-1/TRBV3-2; D gene: NA; CDR3 protein: CASSHRGGSETQYF
CDR3 length: 13; V gene: TRBV12-3/TRBV12-4; D gene: TRBD1; CDR3 protein: CASSPRTGEKLFF
CDR3 length: 14; V gene: TRBV10-1; D gene: NA; CDR3 protein: CANEFDIFNYGYTF
CDR3 length: 15; V gene: TRBV7-8; D gene: NA; CDR3 protein: CASSQSGLGSNEQFF
CDR3 length: 17; V gene: TRBV5-1; D gene: NA; CDR3 protein: CASSLGVVRGYTDTQYF
CDR3 length: 16; V gene: TRBV7-8; D gene: TRBD1; CDR3 protein: CASSLGQGAFNYGYTF
CDR3 length: 14; V gene: TRBV7-9; D gene: TRBD1; CDR3 protein: CASSLGQLSYEQYF
CDR3 length: 14; V gene: TRBV7-9; D gene: NA; CDR3 protein: CASSPDGGAYEQYF
CDR3 length: 15; V gene: TRBV16; D gene: NA; CDR3 protein: CASSQAFGPEETQYF
CDR3 length: 13; V gene: TRBV3-1/TRBV3-2; D gene: TRBD1; CDR3 protein: CASSRGQGFGYTF
CDR3 length: 12; V gene: TRBV12-3/TRBV12-4; D gene: NA; CDR3 protein: CASSLNHRGQFF
CDR3 length: 15; V gene: TRBV27; D gene: TRBD1; CDR3 protein: CASSRSRTGGEPLHF
CDR3 length: 15; V gene: TRBV27; D gene: TRBD2; CDR3 protein: CASSLLAGARNEQFF
CDR3 length: 17; V gene: TRBV27; D gene: NA; CDR3 protein: CASSYWGHNSGANVLTF
CDR3 length: 16; V gene: TRBV2; D gene: NA; CDR3 protein: CASSEGLGNPNEKLFF
CDR3 length: 14; V gene: TRBV2; D gene: NA; CDR3 protein: CASKGGVSTDTQYF
CDR3 length: 16; V gene: TRBV28; D gene: NA; CDR3 protein: CASSRGHSRSYNEQFF
CDR3 length: 16; V gene: TRBV14; D gene: TRBD2; CDR3 protein: CASSLGAGAQDSEQYF
CDR3 length: 13; V gene: TRBV19; D gene: NA; CDR3 protein: CASSMGTSYEQYF
CDR3 length: 13; V gene: TRBV9; D gene: NA; CDR3 protein: CASGDGYRDEQYF
CDR3 length: 14; V gene: TRBV5-4; D gene: TRBD1; CDR3 protein: CASSRTGEAYGYTF
CDR3 length: 14; V gene: TRBV18; D gene: NA; CDR3 protein: CASSPHKANTEAFF
CDR3 length: 13; V gene: TRBV12-3/TRBV12-4; D gene: TRBD1; CDR3 protein: CASSWDRGGEQYF